The 22 T cell receptor beta chains reported below all come from one sample, sequenced in a study of early T cells in non-severe SARS-CoV-2 infection. In TCRdb, the 5' RACE reads were re-called with MiXCR into one record per CDR3 protein. The table records over 30,000 distinct CDR3 sequences, 4.7% of them present only once. Sequencing was carried out using whole blood. These receptors came from an adult who was a healthcare worker with PCR-confirmed SARS-CoV-2 infection or an uninfected control (not recorded which).

This chain connects TRBV29-1 to TRBJ2-1, with TRBD1 matching over 7 bases. The trim removed 6 bases at V and 2 bases at J, leaving 7 bases unmatched. Per the germline V gene, CDR1 is SQVTM and CDR2 is ANQGSEA. The CDR3 length is 14 residues. The chain's CDR3 is CSVPYRGPYNEQFF. CDR3 in DNA: TGCAGCGTACCTTACAGGGGCCCCTACAATGAGCAGTTCTTC.

This chain connects TRBV20-1 to TRBJ2-7, with D perhaps TRBD2 (5 bases). The ends were cut back, 7 bases at V and 6 bases at J, with 19 bases in the middle. The CDR3 contains 13 residues. Per the germline V gene, CDR1 is DFQATT and CDR2 is SNEGSKA (reference sequence). The CDR3 protein is CSDNRGSVGEQYF. CDR3 DNA: TGCAGTGACAATCGCGGGTCGGTAGGCGAGCAGTACTTC.

The rearrangement uses TRBV10-3 and TRBJ2-5; tentatively, D is TRBD2 (6 bases). CDR1 is ENHRY, CDR2 SYGVKD, per germline. CDR3 length: 15 amino acids. Between the trimmed V and J ends, which lost 0 bases and 4 bases, there was a span of 12 bases. CDR3 sequence (DNA): TGTGCCATCAGTGAGTCGATGGGGGGTCGAGAGACCCAGTACTTC. It translates to CAISESMGGRETQYF.

In its sample, this clonotype was seen many times. The chain combines TRBV2 with TRBJ1-2; D is uncertain. This CDR3 is 16 amino acids long. CDR1 is SNHLY, CDR2 FYNNEI, per germline. V was pared by 3 bases and J by 0 bases, with 14 bases between. The CDR3 DNA reads TGTGCCAGCAGTGATTTCAAGTCGGCTGCTAACTATGGCTACACCTTC. It yields the protein CASSDFKSAANYGYTF.

This clonotype was picked up many times. This chain connects TRBV4-3 to TRBJ1-4; D is unresolved. Trimming took 1 base from V and 8 from J, leaving 5 bases between them. Looked up from germline, CDR1 is LGHNA and CDR2 is YSLEER. The CDR3 runs to 12 residues. CDR3 residues: CASSQVGEKLFF. As DNA, the CDR3 is TGCGCCAGCAGCCAAGTGGGGGAAAAACTGTTTTTT.

This clonotype was observed at least ten times. This chain uses TRBV20-1 with TRBJ1-1, with a weak D call TRBD1 (5 bases). V was shortened by 2 bases and J by 2 bases, with 12 bases between the two germline ends. The germline CDR1 and CDR2 sequences are DFQATT and SNEGSKA (reference sequence). The CDR3 is 14 residues long. CDR3 DNA: TGCAGTGCTAGAAGGGGCGGTTACAACACTGAAGCTTTCTTT. Its translation is CSARRGGYNTEAFF.

There are a few counts of this clonotype. V is TRBV2 and J is TRBJ1-4; 9 bases match TRBD1. Per the germline V gene, CDR1 is SNHLY and CDR2 is FYNNEI. This CDR3 has 12 residues. Trimming removed 6 bases from V and 7 bases from J; junction bases left unmatched: 0. CDR3 sequence: CASRGQGEKLFF. The CDR3 nucleotides are TGTGCCAGCAGGGGACAGGGTGAAAAACTGTTTTTT.

This clonotype was counted at least ten times. V gene TRBV28 combines with J gene TRBJ2-7; a possible D gene is TRBD1 (6 bases). In germline, CDR1 is MDHEN, CDR2 SYDVKM. The CDR3 has 13 residues. Trimming cost V 4 bases and J 3 bases, with 10 bases left between them. The CDR3: CASSSGHFYEQYF. CDR3 coding DNA: TGTGCCAGCAGTTCGGGACACTTCTACGAGCAGTACTTC.

This rearrangement joins TRBV4-3 to TRBJ2-7, with D perhaps matching TRBD1 (5 bases). Between the trimmed V and J ends, which lost 0 bases and 4 bases, there was a span of 13 bases. Germline V gives CDR1 LGHNA, CDR2 YSLEER. The CDR3 extends over 15 amino acids. CDR3 sequence reads: CASSQEAPGPYEQYF. DNA for the CDR3: TGCGCCAGCAGCCAAGAGGCCCCAGGGCCTTACGAGCAGTACTTC.

This clonotype was counted many times. The gene calls are TRBV16 and TRBJ2-7; D possibly corresponds to TRBD1 (5 bases). The CDR3 loop spans 14 amino acids. V shed 4 bases and J shed 7 bases, with 17 bases lying between them. Germline V CDR1 and CDR2: KGHSY, FQNENV. CDR3 region: CASSLGPGSGEQYF. The CDR3 region has the DNA TGTGCCAGCAGCCTGGGTCCGGGTTCAGGGGAGCAGTACTTC.

This clonotype turned up a few times. The chain uses TRBV7-9 and TRBJ2-2; D is unresolved. This CDR3 is built from 14 residues. The germline V gene has CDR1 SEHNR and CDR2 FQNEAQ (reference sequence). The V end was cut by 4 bases, the J end by 1 base, with 7 bases between. The CDR3 sequence: CASSSLRNTGELFF. CDR3 nucleotides: TGTGCCAGCAGCTCCCTGAGGAACACCGGGGAGCTGTTTTTT.

There are many counts of this clonotype. The rearrangement uses TRBV20-1 and TRBJ2-5; D ambiguous. V was trimmed by 0 bases and J by 2 bases, leaving 13 bases between them. CDR3 size: 15 residues. The V gene's germline CDR1 is DFQATT and CDR2 SNEGSKA (reference sequence). DNA for the CDR3: TGCAGTGCTAGAGATCCAAAGACACTACAAGAGACCCAGTACTTC. It translates to CSARDPKTLQETQYF.

This clonotype was detected many times. V gene TRBV12-3 or TRBV12-4 combines with J gene TRBJ1-2, with TRBD1 identical over 7 bases. The CDR3 spans 13 residues. Trimming took 3 bases from V and 4 from J; bases not matched to a gene: 2. The CDR3 loop is CASSFGTAYGYTF. CDR3 nucleotide sequence: TGTGCCAGCAGTTTCGGGACAGCCTATGGCTACACCTTC.

This clonotype was detected only a few times. CDR3 bases: TGTGCCAGCAGCTTATTGAACAGGGGAAACACCGGGGAGCTGTTTTTT. This translates into CASSLLNRGNTGELFF. This chain uses TRBV7-2 with TRBJ2-2; 7 bases line up with TRBD1. CDR1 is SGHTA, CDR2 FQGNSA, per germline. CDR3 length: 16 residues. The J segment lost 2 bases and the V segment lost 2 bases, leaving 5 bases of the junction unmatched.

This CDR3 is CSARTGGYSPLHF. CDR3 nucleotide sequence: TGCAGTGCTCGGACAGGGGGATATTCACCCCTCCACTTT. The chain uses TRBV20-1 and TRBJ1-6, with 10 positions matching TRBD1. The CDR3 length is 13 residues. Trimming cost V 5 bases and J 8 bases; bases outside gene matches: 3. The germline V gene has CDR1 DFQATT and CDR2 SNEGSKA (reference sequence).

This clonotype has at least ten counts. The V and J genes are TRBV5-1 and TRBJ1-2, with 9 bases fitting TRBD1. The V segment lost 4 bases and the J segment 6 bases; nucleotides outside the gene matches: 10. CDR3 size: 15 residues. Germline values: CDR1 SGHRS, CDR2 YFSETQ. CDR3 region: CASSPWTGDVNGYTF. CDR3 nucleotide sequence: TGCGCCAGCAGCCCATGGACAGGGGACGTGAATGGCTACACCTTC.

The chain joins TRBV18 to TRBJ1-3, with 7 bases that match TRBD1. Germline CDR1 reads KGHSH; CDR2 reads LQKENI. This CDR3 is 16 amino acids long. V shed 3 bases, J shed 4 bases, and the junction held 9 bases outside the gene matches. The CDR3 DNA sequence: TGTGCCAGCTCACCGCCGACAGGGTTGTCCGGAAACACCATATATTTT. This codes for CASSPPTGLSGNTIYF.

This clonotype was seen only a few times. The chain links TRBV30 to TRBJ1-5; D is unresolved. CDR3 length equals 12 residues. The germline gives CDR1 GTSNPN, CDR2 SVGIG (reference sequence). Trimming stripped 4 bases from V and 10 bases from J, with 14 bases between. CDR3 residues: CAWTGGVGPQHF. In nucleotides, the CDR3 is TGTGCCTGGACGGGCGGAGTCGGCCCCCAGCATTTT.

This sequence joins TRBV7-2 and TRBJ1-2; no clear D. The CDR3 spans 15 residues. CDR1 and CDR2 (germline): SGHTA, FQGNSA. V dropped 1 base and J dropped 0 bases, with 9 bases sitting between them. CDR3 protein: CASSLERNANYGYTF. The DNA of the CDR3 is TGTGCCAGCAGCTTAGAGCGGAACGCTAACTATGGCTACACCTTC.

This clonotype occurred many times. This chain connects TRBV6-6 to TRBJ1-6; perhaps TRBD1 as D (5 bases). V lost 6 bases, J lost 7 bases, and 19 bases lay in between. The CDR3 sequence is 16 residues long. In germline, CDR1 is MNHNY, CDR2 SVGAGI (reference sequence). This chain's CDR3 is CASSPTTGARNSPLHF. The CDR3, as DNA: TGTGCCAGCAGCCCAACTACCGGGGCCCGGAATTCACCCCTCCACTTT.

This clonotype was observed a few times. This chain links TRBV12-3 or TRBV12-4 with TRBJ2-1; 9 nucleotides align to TRBD2. J gave up 6 bases and V 3 bases, and 6 bases lay outside the gene matches. CDR3 length equals 15 residues. CDR3 region: CASSFGTSWVNEQFF. CDR3 bases: TGTGCCAGCAGTTTTGGGACTAGCTGGGTCAATGAGCAGTTCTTC.

Ten or more counts support this clonotype. The gene calls are TRBV6-5 and TRBJ2-7, with 7 bases aligning to TRBD1. The CDR3 is 14 amino acids. Germline-derived CDR1 and CDR2 are MNHEY and SVGAGI. V lost 4 bases to trimming and J lost 1 base; unmatched junction nucleotides: 4. The CDR3 nucleotides read TGTGCCAGCAGTTGGGGGACAGAATCCTACGAGCAGTACTTC. Amino acids: CASSWGTESYEQYF.